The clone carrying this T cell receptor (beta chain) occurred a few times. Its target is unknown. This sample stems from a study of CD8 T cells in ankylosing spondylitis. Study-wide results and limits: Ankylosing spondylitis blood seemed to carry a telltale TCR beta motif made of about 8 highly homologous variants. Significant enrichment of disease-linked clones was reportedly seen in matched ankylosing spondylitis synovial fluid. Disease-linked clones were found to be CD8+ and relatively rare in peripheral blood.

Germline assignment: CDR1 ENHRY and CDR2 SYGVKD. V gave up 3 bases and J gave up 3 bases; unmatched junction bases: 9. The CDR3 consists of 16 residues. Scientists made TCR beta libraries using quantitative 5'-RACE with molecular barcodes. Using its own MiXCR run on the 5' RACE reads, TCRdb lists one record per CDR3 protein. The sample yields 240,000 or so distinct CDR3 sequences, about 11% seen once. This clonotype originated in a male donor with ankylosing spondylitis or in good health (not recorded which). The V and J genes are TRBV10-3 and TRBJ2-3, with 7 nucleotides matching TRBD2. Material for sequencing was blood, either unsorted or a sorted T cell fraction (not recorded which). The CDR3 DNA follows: TGTGCCATCAGTGAATCGCGCGGGGGAAAGACAGATACGCAGTATTTT. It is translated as CAISESRGGKTDTQYF.